The TCR beta chain under discussion was sequenced for a study of CD8+CD57+ T cells in acquired aplastic anemia. CDR1 and CDR2 (germline): SGHTA, FQGNSA. The CDR3 contains 13 residues. V dropped 4 bases and J dropped 0 bases, with 7 bases sitting between them. TCR beta VDJ and CDR3 profiles were obtained from a genomic DNA template. Each CDR3 protein gets one entry after TCRdb re-called the reads with MiXCR. The table lists 200,000 to 250,000 distinct CDR3 sequences, over 55% of them singletons. The sequencing sample was made of sorted CD4+, CD8+, or CD8+CD57+ T cells (not recorded which) from PBMCs. This chain uses TRBV7-2 with TRBJ2-7; TRBD1 might be the D (5 bases). This TCR derives from a human donor in good health. The CDR3 spells CASSSGHSYEQYF. The CDR3 nucleotides are TGTGCCAGCAGCTCCGGACACTCCTACGAGCAGTACTTC.